The next 9 T cell receptor beta chains were all read from a single sample in a study of T cells in Graves' hyperthyroidism and ophthalmopathy. RNA transcripts were the template for amplifying TCR beta CDR3 regions. When the TCR CDR3 underwent first-round RT-PCR, the HTBI primer set was used. Each CDR3 protein gets one entry after TCRdb re-called the multiplex PCR reads with MiXCR. The table lists more than 350,000 distinct CDR3 sequences, just under 15% of them singletons. Sequencing was performed on blood. These receptors all stem from a woman between 25 and 40 years old with Graves' hyperthyroidism.

The chain joins TRBV2 to TRBJ2-7, with D maybe TRBD2 (6 bases). Per the germline V gene, CDR1 is SNHLY and CDR2 is FYNNEI. V lost 4 bases and J 6 bases, leaving 13 bases between the germline ends. The CDR3 covers 13 residues. The CDR3 nucleotides are TGTGCCAGCAGTGCCCGGGCGGGGAGCGAGCAGTACTTC. Translation gives CASSARAGSEQYF. The variable domain in full, with the rest retrieved from reference TRBV2 and TRBJ2-7, is EPEVTQTPSHQVTQMGQEVILRCVPISNHLYFYWYRQILGQKVEFLVSFYNNEISEKSEIFDDQFSVERPDGSNFTLKIRSTKLEDSAMYFCASSARAGSEQYFGPGTRLTVT.

Many counts were recorded for this clonotype. The rearrangement joins TRBV2 to TRBJ1-2, with D maybe TRBD1 (6 bases). The CDR3 is made up of 16 amino acids. V lost 8 bases and J lost 2, with 21 bases in between. Germline-derived CDR1 and CDR2 are SNHLY and FYNNEI. The CDR3, as DNA: TGTGCCAGCGGGGGCGAACGCAGGGGAACGAACTATGGCTACACCTTC. Protein: CASGGERRGTNYGYTF.

As for this clonotype: A clone one base away is much larger, so this may be a read error. V usage is TRBV11-2 and J usage is TRBJ2-7; 13 bases agree with TRBD2. V shed 5 bases, J shed 7 bases, and the junction held 8 bases outside the gene matches. Germline CDR1 reads SGHAT; CDR2 reads FQNNGV. The CDR3 loop spans 15 amino acids. The CDR3 DNA follows: TGTGCCAGCAGCGCCTGGACTAGCGGGAGTCATGAGCAGTACTTC. Residues: CASSAWTSGSHEQYF.

In this sample, this clonotype turned up many times. The chain recombines TRBV11-2 with TRBJ1-4; TRBD1 matches 9 bases. CDR3 size: 15 residues. The V gene's germline CDR1 is SGHAT and CDR2 FQNNGV. V lost 0 bases and J lost 8; bases outside the gene matches: 4. The CDR3 DNA follows: TGTGCCAGCAGCTTAGAGGGACAGGGTTACGAAAAACTGTTTTTT. Its protein product is CASSLEGQGYEKLFF. Supplemented by reference TRBV11-2 and TRBJ1-4, the full variable domain reads EAGVAQSPRYKIIEKRQSVAFWCNPISGHATLYWYQQILGQGPKLLIQFQNNGVVDDSQLPKDRFSAERLKGVDSTLKIQPAKLEDSAVYLCASSLEGQGYEKLFFGSGTQLSVL.

This clonotype was recorded many times. The chain carries TRBV10-1 and TRBJ1-2; TRBD1 matches at 8 bases. The J segment lost 4 bases and the V segment lost 6 bases, leaving 4 bases of the junction unmatched. The CDR3 runs 13 residues. Germline assignment: CDR1 WNHNN and CDR2 SYGVQD (reference sequence). The chain's CDR3 is CASSRDRGYGYTF. The CDR3, as DNA: TGCGCCAGCAGCCGTGACAGGGGCTATGGCTACACCTTC.

The rearrangement links TRBV2 to TRBJ2-7; D is unclear. CDR1 and CDR2 (germline): SNHLY, FYNNEI. Trimming pared 4 bases from V and 9 bases from J, leaving 7 bases between. The CDR3 sequence is 10 residues long. The chain's CDR3 is CASSAPGQYF. For the CDR3, the DNA is TGTGCCAGCAGTGCGCCAGGGCAGTACTTC.

This chain joins TRBV6-5 and TRBJ2-7; 9 bases agree with TRBD2. This CDR3 spans 17 amino acids. Germline V CDR1 and CDR2: MNHEY, SVGAGI. J lost 1 base, V lost 0 bases, and 7 bases had no gene match. The CDR3 is CASSYSVTSGGSYEQYF. In nucleotides, the CDR3 is TGTGCCAGCAGTTACTCCGTGACTAGCGGCGGTTCCTACGAGCAGTACTTC.

This clonotype was seen only a few times. The chain uses TRBV10-3 and TRBJ2-3, with 7 bases fitting TRBD2. CDR1 ENHRY and CDR2 SYGVKD come from the germline V gene. CDR3 length: 13 residues. Trimming removed 7 bases from V and 9 bases from J; junction bases left unmatched: 10. The CDR3 DNA reads as TGTGCCATCAAACCCCAGCGGGACGGAACGCAGTATTTT. Translating it yields CAIKPQRDGTQYF.

This clonotype was recorded a few times. This chain's CDR3 is CASSPNYRRGKGDYGYTF. CDR3 nucleotides: TGTGCCAGCAGCCCGAATTACCGAAGGGGAAAGGGGGACTATGGCTACACCTTC. V is TRBV3-1 and J is TRBJ1-2; perhaps TRBD1 as D (6 bases). This CDR3 has 18 amino acids. V dropped 4 bases and J dropped 3 bases, with 24 bases sitting between them. Germline CDR1 is LGHDT and CDR2 is YNNKEL (reference sequence). The whole variable domain, filled in from reference TRBV3-1 and TRBJ1-2, reads DTAVSQTPKYLVTQMGNDKSIKCEQNLGHDTMYWYKQDSKKFLKIMFSYNNKELIINETVPNRFSPKSPDKAHLNLHINSLELGDSAVYFCASSPNYRRGKGDYGYTFGSGTRLTVV.